This T cell receptor (beta chain) is from a study of shared clonotypes between healthy human individuals. Selected positively for CCR7 and CD45RO-negative, naive CD8 cells excluded terminally differentiated effector memory CD45RA+ cells. The V gene lost 3 bases and the J gene lost 9 bases, with 12 bases spanning the gap. The CDR3 totals 13 residues. The germline V gene encodes CDR1 MNHEY and CDR2 SMNVEV (reference sequence). Produced via immunoSEQ multiplex PCR; TCRdb's table is partial and in-frame only. The sample holds hundreds of thousands of clones, about 91% seen once. The source is a man aged 30 to 45 in good health. The rearrangement joins TRBV27 to TRBJ2-1; D ambiguous. The material sequenced was naive CD8+ T cells sorted from blood. The CDR3: CASSLRPYFEQFF. Written as DNA, the CDR3 is TGTGCCAGCAGTTTGCGTCCGTATTTTGAGCAGTTCTTC.